These 28 T cell receptor beta chains were sequenced from one sample in a study of Ad26.COV2.S vaccination and SARS-CoV-2 variants. Generated by immunoSEQ multiplex PCR, the TCRdb table keeps only in-frame clones and is missing some. The sample lists 440,000 or so clones; approximately 92% were seen once. Regarding treatment: some 19 received Ad26.COV2.S at low or high dose, single or two shots; 5 received placebo; per-sample allocation not given. Repertoires come from day 63 after the first vaccine or placebo injection. Material: peripheral blood, obtained in a trial of Ad26.COV2.S vaccine versus placebo. These receptors originate from a person aged 18-60 years who received the Ad26.COV2.S COVID-19 vaccine or a placebo.

V gene TRBV5-1 combines with J gene TRBJ2-3; 7 nucleotides match TRBD1. The CDR3 spans 14 residues. J gave up 3 bases and V 10 bases, and 11 bases lay outside the gene matches. The germline gives CDR1 SGHRS, CDR2 YFSETQ. As DNA, the CDR3 is TGCGCCTGCTCCCAGGGGGTAGGAACAGATACGCAGTATTTT. It translates to CACSQGVGTDTQYF.

The chain employs TRBV29-1 and TRBJ2-3; no reliable D call. This CDR3 spans 11 amino acids. Germline assignment: CDR1 SQVTM and CDR2 ANQGSEA. CDR3 in DNA: TGCAGTTTTCTCTCCGAGGATACGCAGTATTTT. Translation: CSFLSEDTQYF.

This clone was seen once. This chain joins TRBV20-1 and TRBJ2-3, with TRBD2 as a possible D gene (5 bases). The CDR3 runs 13 residues. CDR1 is DFQATT and CDR2 is SNEGSKA in the germline V gene (reference sequence). With 3 bases removed from V and 2 bases from J, the gap between germline ends came to 9 bases. CDR3 loop: CSASGRDTDTQYF. The DNA of the CDR3 is TGCAGTGCTAGTGGCCGGGACACAGATACGCAGTATTTT.

V usage is TRBV18 and J usage is TRBJ2-7, with no clear D. V dropped 2 bases and J dropped 4 bases, with 12 bases sitting between them. The V gene's germline CDR1 is KGHSH and CDR2 LQKENI. This CDR3 is built from 14 residues. This chain's CDR3 is CASSPVSPVYEQYF. The CDR3 bases are TGTGCCAGCTCACCAGTCTCCCCCGTTTACGAGCAGTACTTC.

The chain links TRBV6-1 to TRBJ2-1, with a possible D match to TRBD2 (6 bases). Germline V gene sequence: CDR1 MNHNS, CDR2 SASEGT. The V end was cut by 3 bases, the J end by 5 bases, with 11 bases between. CDR3 size: 14 residues. CDR3: CASSDPPSDNEQFF. The CDR3 nucleotides are TGTGCCAGCAGTGACCCCCCTAGCGACAATGAGCAGTTCTTC.

In DNA, the CDR3 is TGTGCCAGCAGCTTATTCGCGGGACAGGGGGGCTCTGGGGCCAACGTCCTGACTTTC. It translates to CASSLFAGQGGSGANVLTF. V gene TRBV11-2 combines with J gene TRBJ2-6; the match to TRBD1 covers 11 bases. The germline CDR1 and CDR2 sequences are SGHAT and FQNNGV. Trimming took 2 bases from V and 0 from J; bases not matched to a gene: 6. This CDR3 region has 19 residues. The full variable domain, with the rest looked up from reference TRBV11-2 and TRBJ2-6, is EAGVAQSPRYKIIEKRQSVAFWCNPISGHATLYWYQQILGQGPKLLIQFQNNGVVDDSQLPKDRFSAERLKGVDSTLKIQPAKLEDSAVYLCASSLFAGQGGSGANVLTFGAGSRLTVL.

CDR3 in DNA: TGTGCCAGCTCATCAGGGCCGGGAGAGCAGTACTTC. Its protein product is CASSSGPGEQYF. This chain links TRBV2 with TRBJ2-7; possibly TRBD1 or TRBD2 for D (5 bases each). Trimming removed 8 bases at V and 7 bases at J, with 15 bases between. CDR3 size: 12 residues. CDR1 is SNHLY and CDR2 is FYNNEI in the germline V gene. The complete variable domain, with remaining parts taken from reference TRBV2 and TRBJ2-7, reads EPEVTQTPSHQVTQMGQEVILRCVPISNHLYFYWYRQILGQKVEFLVSFYNNEISEKSEIFDDQFSVERPDGSNFTLKIRSTKLEDSAMYFCASSSGPGEQYFGPGTRLTVT.

This clone was seen once. The chain employs TRBV7-2 and TRBJ1-2; 8 bases line up with TRBD1. With V trimmed by 1 base and J by 7 bases, 5 bases remained unmatched. CDR1 and CDR2 (germline): SGHTA, FQGNSA. The CDR3 has 14 amino acids. The CDR3 DNA sequence: TGTGCCAGCAGCTTAGGTTCAGGGGGCGGTGGCTACACCTTC. Translation gives CASSLGSGGGGYTF.

The chain recombines TRBV30 with TRBJ1-3; D is undetermined. The CDR3 is made up of 14 amino acids. V dropped 1 base and J dropped 0 bases, with 7 bases sitting between them. The germline V gene has CDR1 GTSNPN and CDR2 SVGIG (reference sequence). The CDR3 nucleotides read TGTGCCTGGAGTGAGATAGACTCTGGAAACACCATATATTTT. Protein: CAWSEIDSGNTIYF.

The CDR3 DNA reads TGTGCCAGCAGCCACCTACTAGCGCTCGACACCGGGGAGCTGTTTTTT. Residues: CASSHLLALDTGELFF. V gene TRBV3-1 (or the pseudogene TRBV3-2) combines with J gene TRBJ2-2; 7 nucleotides match TRBD2. Germline CDR1 is LGHDT and CDR2 is YNNKEL (reference sequence). The CDR3 contains 16 residues. V was pared by 3 bases and J by 3 bases, with 7 bases of the junction left unmatched.

This chain uses TRBV23-1 with TRBJ2-7; tentative D call: TRBD2 (6 bases). TRBV23-1 is an open reading frame whose function is uncertain. CDR3 length equals 16 residues. V gave up 0 bases and J gave up 0 bases, with 12 bases separating them. The CDR3 DNA is TGCGCCAGCAGTCAATCTGGGACTGTAAGCTCCTACGAGCAGTACTTC. This codes for CASSQSGTVSSYEQYF.

The chain has TRBV2 and TRBJ2-5; TRBD1 might be the D (6 bases). The CDR3 spans 14 residues. V lost 5 bases and J 4 bases, leaving 14 bases between the germline ends. The germline V gene encodes CDR1 SNHLY and CDR2 FYNNEI. The CDR3 coding sequence is TGTGCCAGCAGTCCGGACAGAGGGGGAGAGACCCAGTACTTC. Its protein is CASSPDRGGETQYF.

The CDR3 region is CASSQGEGAGLFF. The CDR3 DNA sequence: TGCGCCAGCAGCCAAGGAGAGGGAGCTGGACTGTTTTTT. The chain combines TRBV4-1 with TRBJ1-4; D unclear. CDR3 size: 13 residues. V was trimmed by 1 base and J by 13 bases, leaving 13 bases between them. The germline CDR1 and CDR2 sequences are MGHRA and YSYEKL.

The chain employs TRBV15 and TRBJ2-7, with D possibly being TRBD1 or TRBD2 (6 bases each). Germline CDR1 reads LNHNV; CDR2 reads YYDKDF (reference sequence). The CDR3 extends over 13 amino acids. CDR3 sequence: CAASGGWSYEQYF. DNA of the CDR3: TGTGCTGCGTCCGGGGGCTGGAGCTACGAGCAGTACTTC.

This chain joins TRBV7-8 and TRBJ2-2, with D unclear. V lost 1 base to trimming and J lost 1 base, with 7 bases between them. Germline-derived CDR1 and CDR2 are SGHVS and FQNEAQ. CDR3 length: 15 amino acids. This CDR3 is CASSLGLLNTGELFF. CDR3 in DNA: TGTGCCAGCAGCTTAGGTCTACTGAACACCGGGGAGCTGTTTTTT.

CDR3 sequence reads: CASSDAGRTASSYNEQFF. CDR3 sequence (DNA): TGTGCCAGCAGCGACGCCGGACGGACAGCCAGCTCCTACAATGAGCAGTTCTTC. The gene calls are TRBV9 and TRBJ2-1; tentatively, D is TRBD1 (6 bases). V lost 3 bases and J 0 bases, leaving 19 bases between the germline ends. The CDR3 contains 18 residues. The germline CDR1 and CDR2 sequences are SGDLS and YYNGEE.

The chain uses TRBV25-1 and TRBJ1-1, with D maybe TRBD1 (5 bases). Germline-derived CDR1 and CDR2 are MGHDK and SYGVNS. Deletions cut 6 bases from V and 1 base from J, with 12 bases between. There are 14 residues in the CDR3. The CDR3 reads CASREDMPNTEAFF. The CDR3 DNA sequence: TGTGCCAGCAGAGAGGACATGCCGAACACTGAAGCTTTCTTT.

This clone was observed a few times. At one end, the junction sequence differs from germline, possibly due to a read error. This sequence joins TRBV4-3 and TRBJ2-7; tentatively, D is TRBD1 (5 bases). Germline V gene data show CDR1 as LGHNA and CDR2 as YSLEER. This CDR3 is 16 amino acids long. CDR3 sequence: CASSEEGVRPDYEQYF. The CDR3 nucleotides read TGCGCCAGCAGCGAAGAAGGGGTACGACCCGACTACGAGCAGTACTTC.

Here the CDR3 DNA reads TGTGCCAGCAGCTTAGTCGGGGCCAACTATGGCTACACCTTC. It is translated as CASSLVGANYGYTF. The chain combines TRBV5-4 with TRBJ1-2, with D perhaps TRBD1 (5 bases). The CDR3 consists of 14 residues. The V gene's germline CDR1 is SGHNT and CDR2 YYREEE (reference sequence). Trimming stripped 2 bases from V and 2 bases from J, with 10 bases between.

V gene TRBV28 combines with J gene TRBJ2-2, with D uncertain. CDR3 length: 13 residues. V lost 3 bases and J 8 bases, leaving 10 bases between the germline ends. Germline CDR1 reads MDHEN; CDR2 reads SYDVKM. Here the CDR3 DNA reads TGTGCCAGCAGTTTCAGGCTGGGGGGGGAGCTGTTTTTT. This codes for CASSFRLGGELFF.

For the CDR3, the DNA is TGTGCCACTAGCCTACGGACAATAGCAGAGACCCAGTACTTC. This encodes CATSLRTIAETQYF. The chain has TRBV15 and TRBJ2-5, with D perhaps matching TRBD1 (5 bases). The germline CDR1 and CDR2 sequences are LNHNV and YYDKDF (reference sequence). V dropped 9 bases and J dropped 4 bases, with 18 bases sitting between them. The CDR3 extends over 14 amino acids.

The chain uses TRBV5-1 and TRBJ1-2; 9 positions agree with TRBD1. With V trimmed by 4 bases and J by 7 bases, 8 bases remained unmatched. The CDR3 extends over 14 amino acids. From germline, CDR1 is SGHRS and CDR2 YFSETQ. CDR3 in amino acids: CASSQITGGSGYTF. The CDR3 bases are TGCGCCAGCAGCCAAATAACAGGGGGCAGTGGCTACACCTTC.

Only one count was recorded for this clone. The chain uses TRBV7-8 and TRBJ1-5, with D unclear. CDR1 and CDR2 from the germline V gene are SGHVS and FQNEAQ. Trimming shortened V by 5 bases and J by 6 bases, and 11 bases separated the two germline ends. The CDR3 loop spans 13 amino acids. CDR3 sequence: CASSRAPLQPQHF. CDR3 DNA: TGTGCCAGCAGCCGGGCACCCCTTCAGCCCCAGCATTTT.

The chain links TRBV2 to TRBJ1-2; maybe TRBD1 (5 bases). V gave up 5 bases and J gave up 8 bases, with 18 bases separating them. Germline CDR1 SNHLY, CDR2 FYNNEI. CDR3 length: 14 amino acids. The CDR3 bases are TGTGCCAGCAGTTCGCGTCAGGGACTGCGGGGCTACACCTTC. This gives the protein CASSSRQGLRGYTF.

This clone was detected only once. This chain uses TRBV19 with TRBJ1-4; D gene ambiguous. The CDR3 sequence is 14 residues long. CDR1 is LNHDA and CDR2 is SQIVND in the germline V gene (reference sequence). The germline V and J ends were trimmed by 8 bases and 4 bases, with 14 bases remaining between them. Written as DNA, the CDR3 is TGTGCCAGTCAAAGGGAAGGGAGTAATGAAAAACTGTTTTTT. Translation: CASQREGSNEKLFF.

The rearrangement uses TRBV6-5 and TRBJ2-7, with D unclear. The CDR3 sequence is 14 residues long. Germline CDR1 and CDR2: MNHEY and SVGAGI. The V end was cut by 10 bases, the J end by 4 bases, with 20 bases between. CDR3 amino acids: CATHVDPNRYEQYF. CDR3 DNA: TGTGCCACCCACGTTGACCCGAATCGGTACGAGCAGTACTTC.

The chain carries TRBV19 and TRBJ2-2; TRBD1 matches at 9 bases. Germline-derived CDR1 and CDR2 are LNHDA and SQIVND (reference sequence). This CDR3 is built from 16 residues. The ends lost 6 bases at V and 8 bases at J; junction bases unmatched: 13. The CDR3 is CASSTQSGTGFGELFF. In nucleotides, the CDR3 is TGTGCCAGTAGCACGCAGTCCGGGACAGGGTTTGGGGAGCTGTTTTTT. The variable domain in full, completed from reference TRBV19 and TRBJ2-2, reads DGGITQSPKYLFRKEGQNVTLSCEQNLNHDAMYWYRQDPGQGLRLIYYSQIVNDFQKGDIAEGYSVSREKKESFPLTVTSAQKNPTAFYLCASSTQSGTGFGELFFGEGSRLTVL.

V usage is TRBV25-1 and J usage is TRBJ2-5; TRBD2 is a possible D gene (6 bases). V lost 6 bases and J 5 bases, leaving 19 bases between the germline ends. This CDR3 has 15 amino acids. Per the germline V gene, CDR1 is MGHDK and CDR2 is SYGVNS. The CDR3 DNA reads TGTGCCAGCAGCCGGGGGAACGGGGTGTGGGAGACCCAGTACTTC. Amino acids: CASSRGNGVWETQYF.